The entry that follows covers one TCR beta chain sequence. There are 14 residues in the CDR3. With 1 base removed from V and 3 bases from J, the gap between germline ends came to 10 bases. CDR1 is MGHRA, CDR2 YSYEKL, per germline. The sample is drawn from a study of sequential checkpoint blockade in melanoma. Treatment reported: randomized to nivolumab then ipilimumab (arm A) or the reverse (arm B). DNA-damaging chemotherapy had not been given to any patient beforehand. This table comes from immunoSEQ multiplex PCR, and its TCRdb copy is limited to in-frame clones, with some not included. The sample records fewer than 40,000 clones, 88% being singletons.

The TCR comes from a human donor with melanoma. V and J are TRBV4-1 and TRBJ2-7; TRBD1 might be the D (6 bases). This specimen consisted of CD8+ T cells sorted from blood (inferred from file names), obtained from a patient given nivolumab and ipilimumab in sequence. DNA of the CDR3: TGCGCCAGCAGCCAAGGTCCCAGGGGCTACGAGCAGTACGTC. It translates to CASSQGPRGYEQYV.